This paragraph covers one TCR beta chain sequence. The data stem from a study of blood T cell repertoires in COVID-19. Study in general: PBMCs, B-cell-depleted T cells, or T cells were the source of the cDNA or gDNA that made up the material.

The CDR3 sequence is 12 residues long. CDR1 and CDR2 (germline): SGHTA, FQGTGA. Trimming removed 5 bases from V and 6 bases from J, with 9 bases in between. Only in-frame clones appear in the TCRdb table, and some are missing; sequencing was by immunoSEQ multiplex PCR. The table includes under 150,000 clones, 70% to 90% detected once. The clonotype was recovered from a woman aged 40-49 years who had recovered from COVID-19. The J gene is TRBJ2-3, the V gene TRBV7-3; perhaps TRBD1 as D (5 bases). The material sequenced was PBMCs or T cells enriched from blood (not recorded which). The CDR3 sequence is CASSNNRDTQYF. The CDR3 DNA reads as TGTGCCAGCAGCAATAACAGGGATACGCAGTATTTT.